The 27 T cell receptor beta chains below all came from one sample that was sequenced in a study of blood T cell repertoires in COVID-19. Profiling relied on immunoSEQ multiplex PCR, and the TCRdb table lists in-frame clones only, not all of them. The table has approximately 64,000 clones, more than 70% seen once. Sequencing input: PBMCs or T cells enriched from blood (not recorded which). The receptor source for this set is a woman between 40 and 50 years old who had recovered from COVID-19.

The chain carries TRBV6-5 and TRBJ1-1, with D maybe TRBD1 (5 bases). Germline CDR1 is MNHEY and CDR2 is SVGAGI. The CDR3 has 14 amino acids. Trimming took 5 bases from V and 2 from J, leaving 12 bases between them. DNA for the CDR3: TGTGCCAGCAGTCCTACAGGTAGAAACACTGAAGCTTTCTTT. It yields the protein CASSPTGRNTEAFF.

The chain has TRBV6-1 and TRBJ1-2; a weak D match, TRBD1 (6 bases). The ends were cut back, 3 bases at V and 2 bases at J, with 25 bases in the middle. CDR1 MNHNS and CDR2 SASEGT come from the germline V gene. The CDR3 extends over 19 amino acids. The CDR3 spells CASSDKPSFFGQLNYGYTF. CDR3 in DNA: TGTGCCAGCAGTGACAAGCCATCATTTTTCGGACAGCTAAACTATGGCTACACCTTC.

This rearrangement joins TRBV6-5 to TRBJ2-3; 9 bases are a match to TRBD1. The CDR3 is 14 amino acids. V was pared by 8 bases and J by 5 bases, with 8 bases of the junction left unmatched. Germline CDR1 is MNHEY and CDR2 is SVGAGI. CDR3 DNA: TGTGCCAGCGACCACAGGGGGCAAGGAGATACGCAGTATTTT. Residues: CASDHRGQGDTQYF.

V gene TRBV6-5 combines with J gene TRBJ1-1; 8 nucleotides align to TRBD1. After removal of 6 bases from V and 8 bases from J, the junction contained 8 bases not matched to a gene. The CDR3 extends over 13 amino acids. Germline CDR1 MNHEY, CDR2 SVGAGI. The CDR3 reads CASRETGDREAFF. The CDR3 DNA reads TGTGCCAGCAGGGAGACAGGGGACAGGGAAGCTTTCTTT.

Written as DNA, the CDR3 is TGTGCCAGCAGCACAGACGGGACAGGGGGTTACGAGCAGTACTTC. Translating it yields CASSTDGTGGYEQYF. The chain recombines TRBV11-3 with TRBJ2-7; TRBD1 agrees at 11 bases. Germline CDR1 SGHNT, CDR2 YENEEA. The CDR3 covers 15 residues. J lost 4 bases, V lost 5 bases, and 7 bases had no gene match.

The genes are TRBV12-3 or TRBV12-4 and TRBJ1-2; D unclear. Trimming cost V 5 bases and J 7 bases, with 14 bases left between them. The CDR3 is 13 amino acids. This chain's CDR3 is CASSMGRASGYTF. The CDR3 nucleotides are TGTGCCAGCAGTATGGGGAGAGCCTCTGGCTACACCTTC.

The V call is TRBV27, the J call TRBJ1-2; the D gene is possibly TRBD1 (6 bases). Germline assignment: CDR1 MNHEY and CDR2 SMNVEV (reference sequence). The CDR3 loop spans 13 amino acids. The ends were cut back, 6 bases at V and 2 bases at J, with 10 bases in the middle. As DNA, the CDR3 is TGTGCCAGCAGAGAAGACAGGAACTATGGCTACACCTTC. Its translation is CASREDRNYGYTF.

The CDR3 region is CASGLQTGGSTEAFF. CDR3 in DNA: TGTGCTAGTGGTTTGCAAACAGGGGGAAGCACTGAAGCTTTCTTT. The chain couples TRBV12-5 to TRBJ1-1; 8 bases match TRBD1. V shed 2 bases and J 4 bases; nucleotides not matched to a gene: 6. Germline V lookup: CDR1 LGHNT, CDR2 FRNRAP. The CDR3 loop spans 15 amino acids.

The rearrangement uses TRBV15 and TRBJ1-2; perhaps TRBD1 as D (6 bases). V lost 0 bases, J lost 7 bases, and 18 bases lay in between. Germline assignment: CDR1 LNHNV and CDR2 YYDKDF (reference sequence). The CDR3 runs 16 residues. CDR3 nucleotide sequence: TGTGCCACCAGCAGAGATCTCGGCGCGGGGGCTGGTGGCTACACCTTC. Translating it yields CATSRDLGAGAGGYTF.

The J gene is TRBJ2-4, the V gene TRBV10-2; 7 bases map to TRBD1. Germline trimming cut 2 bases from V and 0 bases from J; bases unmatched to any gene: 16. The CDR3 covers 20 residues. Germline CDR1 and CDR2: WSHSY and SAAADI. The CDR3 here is CASSERRDSSPLLAKNIQYF. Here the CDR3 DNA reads TGCGCCAGCAGTGAGCGACGGGACAGTTCTCCTTTGTTAGCCAAAAACATTCAGTACTTC.

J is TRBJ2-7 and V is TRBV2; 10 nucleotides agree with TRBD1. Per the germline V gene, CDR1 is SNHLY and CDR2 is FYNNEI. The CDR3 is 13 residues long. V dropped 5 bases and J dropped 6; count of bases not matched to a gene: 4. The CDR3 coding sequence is TGTGCCAGCAGTTCCGGGACAGGGGTCGAGCAGTACTTC. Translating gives CASSSGTGVEQYF. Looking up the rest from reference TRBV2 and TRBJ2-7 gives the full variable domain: EPEVTQTPSHQVTQMGQEVILRCVPISNHLYFYWYRQILGQKVEFLVSFYNNEISEKSEIFDDQFSVERPDGSNFTLKIRSTKLEDSAMYFCASSSGTGVEQYFGPGTRLTVT.

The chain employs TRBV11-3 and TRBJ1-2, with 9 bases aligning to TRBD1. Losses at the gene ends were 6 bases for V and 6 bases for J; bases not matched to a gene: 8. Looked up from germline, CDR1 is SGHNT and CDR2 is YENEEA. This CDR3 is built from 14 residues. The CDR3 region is CASSFSDRGDGYTF. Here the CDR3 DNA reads TGTGCCAGCAGTTTTTCGGACAGGGGCGATGGCTACACCTTC.

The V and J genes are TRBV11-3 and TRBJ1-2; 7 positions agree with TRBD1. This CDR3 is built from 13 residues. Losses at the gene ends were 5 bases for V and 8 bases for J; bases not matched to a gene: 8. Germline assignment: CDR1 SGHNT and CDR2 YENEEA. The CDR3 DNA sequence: TGTGCCAGCAGCCGCGACAGGGAACGAGGCTACACCTTC. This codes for CASSRDRERGYTF.

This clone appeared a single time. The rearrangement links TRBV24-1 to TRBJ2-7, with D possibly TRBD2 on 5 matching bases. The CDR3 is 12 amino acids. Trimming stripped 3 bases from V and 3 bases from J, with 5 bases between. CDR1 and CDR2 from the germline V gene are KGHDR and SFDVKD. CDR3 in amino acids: CATSDGGYEQYF. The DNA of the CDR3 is TGTGCCACCAGTGATGGAGGCTACGAGCAGTACTTC.

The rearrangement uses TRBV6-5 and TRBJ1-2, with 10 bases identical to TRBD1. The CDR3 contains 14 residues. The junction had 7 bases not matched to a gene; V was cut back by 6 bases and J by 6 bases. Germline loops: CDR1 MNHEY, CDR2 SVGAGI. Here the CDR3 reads CASSRDRGRDGYTF. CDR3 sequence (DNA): TGTGCCAGCAGCCGGGACAGGGGTCGTGATGGCTACACCTTC.

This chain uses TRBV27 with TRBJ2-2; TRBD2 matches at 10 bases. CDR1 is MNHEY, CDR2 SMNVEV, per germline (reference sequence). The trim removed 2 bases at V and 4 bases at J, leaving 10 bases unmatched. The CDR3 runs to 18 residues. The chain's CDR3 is CASSLPASGGLSTGELFF. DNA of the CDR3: TGTGCCAGCAGTTTACCGGCTAGCGGGGGCCTTTCCACCGGGGAGCTGTTTTTT.

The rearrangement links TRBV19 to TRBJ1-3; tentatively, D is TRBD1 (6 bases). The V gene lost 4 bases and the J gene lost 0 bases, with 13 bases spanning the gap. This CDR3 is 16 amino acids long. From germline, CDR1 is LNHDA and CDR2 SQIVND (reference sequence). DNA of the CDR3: TGTGCCAGTAGTACCCGGACAGCAATCTCTGGAAACACCATATATTTT. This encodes CASSTRTAISGNTIYF.

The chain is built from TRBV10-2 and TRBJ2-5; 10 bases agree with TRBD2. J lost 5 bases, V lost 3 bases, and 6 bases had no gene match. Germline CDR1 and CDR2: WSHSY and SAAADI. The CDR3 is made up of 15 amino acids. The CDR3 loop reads CASSDLGTSAETQYF. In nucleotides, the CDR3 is TGCGCCAGCAGTGATCTAGGGACTAGCGCGGAGACCCAGTACTTC.

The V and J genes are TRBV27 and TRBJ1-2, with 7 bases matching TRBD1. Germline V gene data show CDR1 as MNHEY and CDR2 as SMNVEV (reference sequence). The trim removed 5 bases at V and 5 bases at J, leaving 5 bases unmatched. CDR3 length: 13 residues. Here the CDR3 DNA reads TGTGCCAGCAGTCTCGGCAGGGGGTATGGCTACACCTTC. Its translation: CASSLGRGYGYTF.

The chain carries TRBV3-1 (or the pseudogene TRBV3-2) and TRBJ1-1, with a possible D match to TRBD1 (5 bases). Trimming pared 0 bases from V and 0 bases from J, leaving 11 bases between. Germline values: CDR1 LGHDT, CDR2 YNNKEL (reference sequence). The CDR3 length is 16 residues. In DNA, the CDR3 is TGTGCCAGCAGCCAAGATCTCGGGGGAATGAACACTGAAGCTTTCTTT. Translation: CASSQDLGGMNTEAFF.

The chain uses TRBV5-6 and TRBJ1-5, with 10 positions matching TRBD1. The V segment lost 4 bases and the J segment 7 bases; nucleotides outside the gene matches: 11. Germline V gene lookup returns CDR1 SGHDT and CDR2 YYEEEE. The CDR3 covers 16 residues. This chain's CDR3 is CASSGGQGRRKQPQHF. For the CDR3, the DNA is TGTGCCAGCAGCGGGGGACAGGGGAGACGAAAACAGCCCCAGCATTTT.

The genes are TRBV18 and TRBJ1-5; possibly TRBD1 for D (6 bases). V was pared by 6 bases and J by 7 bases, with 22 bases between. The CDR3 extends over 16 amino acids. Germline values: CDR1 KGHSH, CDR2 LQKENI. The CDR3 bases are TGTGCCAGCTCTCACACTGCTTGGGGGCCTCGGCAGCCCCAGCATTTT. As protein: CASSHTAWGPRQPQHF.

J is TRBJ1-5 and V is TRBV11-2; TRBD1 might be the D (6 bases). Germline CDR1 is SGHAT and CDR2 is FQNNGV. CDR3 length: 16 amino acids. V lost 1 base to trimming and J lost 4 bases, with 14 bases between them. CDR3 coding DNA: TGTGCCAGCAGCTTAGGGGTGGGGGCGGAAAATCAGCCCCAGCATTTT. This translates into CASSLGVGAENQPQHF.

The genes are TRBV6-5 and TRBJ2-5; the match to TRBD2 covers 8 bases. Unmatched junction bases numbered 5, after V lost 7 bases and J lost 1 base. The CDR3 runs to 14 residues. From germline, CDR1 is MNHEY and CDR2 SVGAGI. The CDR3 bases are TGTGCCAGCAACGGGGGGGGAAGCCAAGAGACCCAGTACTTC. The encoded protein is CASNGGGSQETQYF.

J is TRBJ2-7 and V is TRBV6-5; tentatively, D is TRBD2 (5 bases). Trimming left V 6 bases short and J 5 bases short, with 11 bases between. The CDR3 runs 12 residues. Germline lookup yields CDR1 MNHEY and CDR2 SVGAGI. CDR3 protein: CASRIRRDEQYF. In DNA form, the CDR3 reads TGTGCCAGCAGGATCCGGCGGGACGAGCAGTACTTC.

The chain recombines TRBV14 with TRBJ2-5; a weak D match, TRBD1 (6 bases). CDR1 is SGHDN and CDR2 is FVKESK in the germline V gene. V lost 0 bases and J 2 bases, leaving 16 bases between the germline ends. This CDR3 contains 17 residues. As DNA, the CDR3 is TGTGCCAGCAGCCAAGATAGGAGCAGGGGAAGACAAGAGACCCAGTACTTC. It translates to CASSQDRSRGRQETQYF.

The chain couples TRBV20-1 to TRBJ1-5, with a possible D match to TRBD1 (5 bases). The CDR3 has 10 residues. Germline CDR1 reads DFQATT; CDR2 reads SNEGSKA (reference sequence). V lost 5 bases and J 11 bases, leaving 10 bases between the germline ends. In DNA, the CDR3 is TGCAGTGCTGGGGGAGGGGCCCAGCATTTT. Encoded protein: CSAGGGAQHF.